Detailed here is one TCR beta chain. This clone was recorded once. Its antigen remains undetermined. The record has no base qualities; no much larger clone is one base away. The donors were people with melanoma. Sequences LNHNV (CDR1) and YYDKDF (CDR2) are obtained from the germline V gene (reference sequence). From the cysteine through the phenylalanine, the CDR3 covers 16 amino acids. CDR3 DNA only is kept here, 48 bases in frame from base 1. The germline V end is reduced by 2 bases and the J end by 3 bases; junction bases left unmatched: 8. Library preparation was by the immunoSEQ multiplex PCR assay. This immuneACCESS table, as held by TCRdb, lists in-frame sequences with V and J called but not all clones. Of the missing ones, under half trace to an unresolved V gene in checked studies; the others have no known cause. The sample records around 130,000 clones, about 93% of which are singletons. More than 1.5% of the sample goes to the ten largest clones.

This sample was included in a study of CD4+ T cells in melanoma (dated by TCRdb to between 2021 and 2023). For the wider study: Neoantigen-specific CD4+ T cells in human melanoma were what the study investigated.

What the authors observed across the whole study: Neoantigen-specific CD4+ T cells in melanoma were reported to show diverse differentiation states. Neoantigen-specific CD4+ T cells were reported to be correlated with the function of CD8+ T cells, macrophages and B cells.

The chain uses TRBV15 and TRBJ2-3; 7 of the junction bases match TRBD2. This receptor was taken from a human donor with melanoma. The CDR3 protein is CATSRPGASGTDTQYF. The DNA sequence reads TGTGCCACCAGCAGACCGGGAGCTAGCGGAACAGATACGCAGTATTTT.